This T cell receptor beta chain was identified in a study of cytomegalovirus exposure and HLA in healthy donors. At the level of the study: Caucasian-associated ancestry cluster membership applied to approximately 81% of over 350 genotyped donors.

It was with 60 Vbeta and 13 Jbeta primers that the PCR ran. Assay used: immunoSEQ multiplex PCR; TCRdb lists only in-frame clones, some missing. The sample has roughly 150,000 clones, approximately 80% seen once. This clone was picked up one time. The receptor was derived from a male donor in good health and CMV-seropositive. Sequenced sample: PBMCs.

The CDR3 loop is CASSPTQQETQYF. The CDR3 nucleotides are TGTGCCAGCTCACCAACTCAACAAGAGACCCAGTACTTC. V usage is TRBV18 and J usage is TRBJ2-5; D uncertain. Germline CDR1 and CDR2: KGHSH and LQKENI. The ends were cut back, 2 bases at V and 2 bases at J, with 6 bases in the middle. The CDR3 is 13 residues long.